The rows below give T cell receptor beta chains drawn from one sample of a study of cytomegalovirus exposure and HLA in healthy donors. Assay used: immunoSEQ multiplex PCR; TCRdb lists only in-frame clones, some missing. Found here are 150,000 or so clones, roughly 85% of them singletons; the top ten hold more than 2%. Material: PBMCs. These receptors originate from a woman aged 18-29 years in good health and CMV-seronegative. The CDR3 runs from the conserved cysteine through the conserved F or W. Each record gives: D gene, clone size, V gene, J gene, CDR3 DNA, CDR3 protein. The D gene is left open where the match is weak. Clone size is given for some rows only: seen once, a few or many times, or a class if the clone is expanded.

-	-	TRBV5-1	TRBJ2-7	TGCGCCAGCAGCTGGGGGGACCCAGGTGGGGATTACGAGCAGTACTTC	CASSWGDPGGDYEQYF
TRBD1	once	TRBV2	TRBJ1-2	TGTGCCAGCAGTGGACAGGGTTTAGAGGGCTACACCTTC	CASSGQGLEGYTF
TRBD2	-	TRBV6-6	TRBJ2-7	TGTGCCAGCAGTTACCAGCGGGACTACGAGCAGTACTTC	CASSYQRDYEQYF
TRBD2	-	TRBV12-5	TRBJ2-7	TGTGCTAGTGGGCTCGGGGGGAGGGAGCAGTACTTC	CASGLGGREQYF
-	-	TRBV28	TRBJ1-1	TGTGCCAGCAGTCCTGCCGGGGAAGAGGGGAGGACTGAAGCTTTCTTT	CASSPAGEEGRTEAFF
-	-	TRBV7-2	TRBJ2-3	TGTGCCAGCAGCTTCCCTTCGGCGACTAGCACAGATACGCAGTATTTT	CASSFPSATSTDTQYF
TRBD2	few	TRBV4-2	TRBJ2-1	TGTGCCAGCCAACGGGAGGGTCGTGAGCAGTTCTTC	CASQREGREQFF
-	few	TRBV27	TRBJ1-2	TGTGCCAGCGGAAATTCCGCGGGGTATGGCTACACCTTC	CASGNSAGYGYTF
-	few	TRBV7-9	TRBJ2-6	TGTGCCAGCAGCCCTAGCTTCGTCTCTGGGGCCAACGTCCTGACTTTC	CASSPSFVSGANVLTF
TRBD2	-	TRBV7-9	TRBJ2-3	TGTGCCAGCCAGCCAGCGGGAGTAGCAGATACGCAGTATTTT	CASQPAGVADTQYF
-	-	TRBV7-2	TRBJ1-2	TGTGCCAGCAGCTATGGACAGCTCTATGGCTACACCTTC	CASSYGQLYGYTF
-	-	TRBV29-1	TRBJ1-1	TGCAGCGTTGAAGGTCCTTGCGGGGCTTTCTTT	CSVEGPCGAFF
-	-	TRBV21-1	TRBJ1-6	TGTGCCAGCAGCAATTTTTGGGAGGTTAATTCACCCCTCCACTTT	CASSNFWEVNSPLHF
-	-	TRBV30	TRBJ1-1	TGTGCCTGGAGTGGACAATCAGCTTTCTTT	CAWSGQSAFF
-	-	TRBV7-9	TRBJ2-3	TGTGCCAGCACGGGGTATGCAGATACGCAGTATTTT	CASTGYADTQYF
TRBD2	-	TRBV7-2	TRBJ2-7	TGTGCCAGCAGCTGGACTAGCGGGCCTGGTACCTACGAGCAGTACTTC	CASSWTSGPGTYEQYF
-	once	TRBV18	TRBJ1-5	TGTGCCAGCTCACCCGGGAGCAATCAGCCCCAGCATTTT	CASSPGSNQPQHF
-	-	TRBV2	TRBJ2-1	TGTGCCATTGCCAGCAATGAGCAGTTCTTC	CAIASNEQFF
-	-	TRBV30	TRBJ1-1	TGTGCCTGGAGTTCAATCGCCCCCGGGGGGGGCACTGAAGCTTTCTTT	CAWSSIAPGGGTEAFF
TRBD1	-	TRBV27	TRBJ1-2	TGTGCCAGCAGCCCAGGAGGCAGGGGGGTCTATGGCTACACCTTC	CASSPGGRGVYGYTF
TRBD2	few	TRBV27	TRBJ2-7	TGTGCCAGCAGCTCCGCGGGACTAGCGGGGGGGCCCTCCTACGAGCAGTACTTC	CASSSAGLAGGPSYEQYF
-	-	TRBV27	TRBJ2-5	TGTGCCAGCAGTTTATATATCGGGGAGACCCAGTACTTC	CASSLYIGETQYF
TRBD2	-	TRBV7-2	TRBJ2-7	TGTGCCAGCAGCTCGCAGGGACTAGCGGGGGGAGGTTGGCAGTACTTC	CASSSQGLAGGGWQYF
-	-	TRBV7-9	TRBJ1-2	TGTGCCAGCAGCCCGAGAAACTATGGCTACACCTTC	CASSPRNYGYTF
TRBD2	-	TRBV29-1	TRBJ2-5	TGCAGCGGCTCCGGGGGGTATCAAGAGACCCAGTACTTC	CSGSGGYQETQYF
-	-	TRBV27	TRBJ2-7	TGTGCCAGCAGTTTATCGAGGCTAGCGACGCAGTACTTC	CASSLSRLATQYF
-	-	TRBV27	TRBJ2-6	TGTGCCAGCAGTTTATTTTGGGCGGGGAGGAGGGATGGGGCCAACGTCCTGACTTTC	CASSLFWAGRRDGANVLTF
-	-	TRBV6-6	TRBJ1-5	TGTGCCAGCAGTTACTCCACTCAGGGGACATCCCAGCATTTT	CASSYSTQGTSQHF
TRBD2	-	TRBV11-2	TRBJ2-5	TGTGCCAGCAGTCAAGGACTAGCGGCGTACCAAGAGACCCAGTACTTC	CASSQGLAAYQETQYF
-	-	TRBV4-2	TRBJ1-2	TGTGCCAGCAGCCGAAGTGCAGGGGACCACTATGGCTACACCTTC	CASSRSAGDHYGYTF
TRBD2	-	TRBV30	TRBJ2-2	TGTGCCTGGACCCGAAATCTGGCGGGAGGCCCCTACACCGGGGAGCTGTTTTTT	CAWTRNLAGGPYTGELFF
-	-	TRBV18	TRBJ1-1	TGTGCCACTAACCGGGGGGATGAAGCTTTCTTT	CATNRGDEAFF
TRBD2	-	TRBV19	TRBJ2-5	TGTGCCAGTAGCTCTACTAGCGCCTACTTCCAAGAGACCCAGTACTTC	CASSSTSAYFQETQYF
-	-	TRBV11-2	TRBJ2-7	TGTGCCAGCAGCTTAGTGTCCAGGGCCTACGAGCAGTACTTC	CASSLVSRAYEQYF
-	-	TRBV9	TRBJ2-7	TGTGCCAGCAGCGTTAACTCCGACTCCTACGAGCAGTACTTC	CASSVNSDSYEQYF
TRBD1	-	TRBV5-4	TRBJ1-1	TGTGCCAGCAGCCCTGCGGACAGGGGTATATCTGAAGCTTTCTTT	CASSPADRGISEAFF
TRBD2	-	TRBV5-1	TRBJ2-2	TGCGCCAGCAGCCGGGGGACTAGCGGGAGTAACACCGGGGAGCTGTTTTTT	CASSRGTSGSNTGELFF
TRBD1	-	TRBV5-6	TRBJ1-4	TGTGCCAGCAGCTGGGACAGGGATGAAAAACTGTTTTTT	CASSWDRDEKLFF
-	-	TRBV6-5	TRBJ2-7	TGTGCCAGCAGTCCCCGCCAGCCTCGCGGCTACGAGCAGTACTTC	CASSPRQPRGYEQYF
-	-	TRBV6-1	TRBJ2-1	TGTGCCTCCTCCCAGGACTTGGCTGGTAGTGAGCAGTTCTTC	CASSQDLAGSEQFF
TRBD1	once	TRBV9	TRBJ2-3	TGTGCCAGCAGCCTCCGAACAGGGGTGGCAGATACGCAGTATTTT	CASSLRTGVADTQYF
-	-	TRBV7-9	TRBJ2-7	TGTGCCAGCAGCCCAGGGGTCAGCGAGCAGTACTTC	CASSPGVSEQYF
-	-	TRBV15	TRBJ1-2	TGTGCCACCAGCAGAGATTTACAGGAGAACTATGGCTACACCTTC	CATSRDLQENYGYTF
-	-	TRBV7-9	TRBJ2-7	TGTGCCAGCACCTCTCAGGGAACCGAGCAGTACTTC	CASTSQGTEQYF
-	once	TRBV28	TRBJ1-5	TGTGCCAGCAGTTCGGGGTATGGGAGCAATCAGCCCCAGCATTTT	CASSSGYGSNQPQHF